These 29 T cell receptor beta chains were sequenced from one sample in a study of OX40 agonist ivuxolimab in advanced cancers. Profiled with immunoSEQ multiplex PCR; TCRdb holds only in-frame clones, not every one. The data hold approximately 60,000 clones, with under 95% observed a single time. This specimen consisted of CD4+ or CD8+ T cells sorted from blood, obtained in a trial of the OX40 agonist ivuxolimab. These receptors were obtained from an adult with an advanced solid tumor such as melanoma, head and neck, liver or kidney cancer.

The CDR3 reads CASSLGTRERGSNQPQHF. CDR3 DNA sequence: TGCGCCAGCAGTCTAGGCACCAGGGAGAGGGGGAGCAATCAGCCCCAGCATTTT. This chain joins TRBV23-1 and TRBJ1-5, with D perhaps matching TRBD1 (6 bases). TRBV23-1 is an ORF, with its function uncertain. The germline V and J ends were trimmed by 4 bases and 1 base, with 20 bases remaining between them. The CDR3 consists of 18 residues.

V gene TRBV6-1 combines with J gene TRBJ2-1, with 10 nucleotides matching TRBD2. J gave up 7 bases and V 6 bases, and 3 bases lay outside the gene matches. Germline-derived CDR1 and CDR2 are MNHNS and SASEGT. This CDR3 has 13 residues. CDR3 nucleotides: TGTGCCAGCAGAGCGGGGGGGATGAATGAGCAGTTCTTC. Translation: CASRAGGMNEQFF.

The chain uses TRBV18 and TRBJ1-6; D remains ambiguous. V was clipped by 3 bases and J by 7 bases, with 13 bases between them. CDR3 length: 15 residues. Germline V gene lookup returns CDR1 KGHSH and CDR2 LQKENI. The CDR3 is CASSPAGFLNSPLHF. Here the CDR3 DNA reads TGTGCCAGCTCACCTGCGGGATTCTTGAATTCACCCCTCCACTTT.

The chain joins TRBV7-3 to TRBJ1-6; 8 bases match TRBD1. Germline V gene sequence: CDR1 SGHTA, CDR2 FQGTGA. Losses at the gene ends were 3 bases for V and 7 bases for J; bases not matched to a gene: 2. The CDR3 consists of 14 residues. DNA for the CDR3: TGTGCCAGCAGCTTGGGGACAGGAAATTCACCCCTCCACTTT. It specifies CASSLGTGNSPLHF.

This rearrangement joins TRBV6-7 to TRBJ2-1; 7 bases line up with TRBD1. TRBV6-7 is sorted into the ORF group, with uncertain function. With V trimmed by 5 bases and J by 11 bases, 15 bases remained unmatched. The CDR3 spans 15 residues. The CDR3 loop is CASSPSTGPAAKQFF. CDR3 bases: TGTGCCAGCAGTCCGTCGACAGGGCCGGCCGCGAAGCAGTTCTTC.

The V and J genes are TRBV9 and TRBJ1-1; D gene unclear. V lost 0 bases and J 4 bases, leaving 10 bases between the germline ends. Germline V gene sequence: CDR1 SGDLS, CDR2 YYNGEE. This CDR3 region has 14 residues. The CDR3 DNA reads TGTGCCAGCAGCGTAGGAGGGTTAGGCACTGAAGCTTTCTTT. Translation gives CASSVGGLGTEAFF.

The V gene is TRBV2, the J gene TRBJ2-1; a weak D match, TRBD1 (5 bases). The CDR3 is 10 residues long. Trimming stripped 7 bases from V and 7 bases from J, with 5 bases between. Germline V gene lookup returns CDR1 SNHLY and CDR2 FYNNEI. The CDR3: CASKGNEQFF. CDR3 DNA sequence: TGTGCCAGCAAGGGGAATGAGCAGTTCTTC. Variable domain in full (rest from reference TRBV2 and TRBJ2-1): EPEVTQTPSHQVTQMGQEVILRCVPISNHLYFYWYRQILGQKVEFLVSFYNNEISEKSEIFDDQFSVERPDGSNFTLKIRSTKLEDSAMYFCASKGNEQFFGPGTRLTVL.

V is TRBV2 and J is TRBJ1-1; D is possibly TRBD1 (5 bases). There are 13 residues in the CDR3. Trimming took 6 bases from V and 10 from J, leaving 18 bases between them. CDR1 is SNHLY, CDR2 FYNNEI, per germline. CDR3 coding DNA: TGTGCCAGCAGGGGGCCAGGGCCCGGCGGAGCTTTCTTT. This translates into CASRGPGPGGAFF. Full variable domain (missing parts from reference TRBV2 and TRBJ1-1): EPEVTQTPSHQVTQMGQEVILRCVPISNHLYFYWYRQILGQKVEFLVSFYNNEISEKSEIFDDQFSVERPDGSNFTLKIRSTKLEDSAMYFCASRGPGPGGAFFGQGTRLTVV.

The rearrangement joins TRBV6-5 to TRBJ1-4; maybe TRBD1 (5 bases). V lost 8 bases, J lost 5 bases, and 15 bases lay in between. The CDR3 sequence is 14 residues long. Germline CDR1 reads MNHEY; CDR2 reads SVGAGI. This CDR3 is CASRDPLDNEKLFF. The CDR3 DNA reads TGTGCCAGCCGGGACCCTCTAGACAATGAAAAACTGTTTTTT.

The rearrangement uses TRBV5-1 and TRBJ1-3; D perhaps matches TRBD1 (5 bases). This CDR3 has 16 amino acids. The V end was cut by 0 bases, the J end by 2 bases, with 12 bases between. CDR1 SGHRS and CDR2 YFSETQ come from the germline V gene. The CDR3 region has the DNA TGCGCCAGCAGCTTGGGACGGGGGAGTCCTGGAAACACCATATATTTT. It encodes CASSLGRGSPGNTIYF.

The V and J genes are TRBV27 and TRBJ1-1, with D perhaps TRBD1 (6 bases). CDR3 size: 13 residues. Trimming took 6 bases from V and 3 from J, leaving 11 bases between them. CDR1 is MNHEY and CDR2 is SMNVEV in the germline V gene (reference sequence). As DNA, the CDR3 is TGTGCCAGCAGGGATACAGGGTACACTGAAGCTTTCTTT. Translating gives CASRDTGYTEAFF.

The V and J genes are TRBV6-5 and TRBJ2-7; maybe TRBD1 (6 bases). V lost 0 bases, J lost 4 bases, and 7 bases lay in between. Germline CDR1 is MNHEY and CDR2 is SVGAGI. The CDR3 has 13 amino acids. The CDR3 loop reads CASSYSGQYEQYF. CDR3 in DNA: TGTGCCAGCAGTTACTCGGGACAATACGAGCAGTACTTC.

This chain links TRBV5-1 with TRBJ1-4; 8 nucleotides line up with TRBD1. Unmatched junction bases numbered 3, after V lost 1 base and J lost 7 bases. CDR1 and CDR2 from the germline V gene are SGHRS and YFSETQ. The CDR3 is 14 amino acids. Here the CDR3 reads CASSLQGASEKLFF. The CDR3 nucleotides are TGCGCCAGCAGCTTGCAGGGGGCGAGTGAAAAACTGTTTTTT.

The CDR3 bases are TGTGCCAGCAGCCCCCAGAACTACGAGCAGTACTTC. Translation: CASSPQNYEQYF. The chain recombines TRBV11-2 with TRBJ2-7; D ambiguous. Trimming shortened V by 5 bases and J by 3 bases, and 8 bases separated the two germline ends. Germline assignment: CDR1 SGHAT and CDR2 FQNNGV. The CDR3 extends over 12 amino acids.

The sample holds one count of this clone. This chain uses TRBV7-9 with TRBJ1-6; D perhaps matches TRBD1 (5 bases). The CDR3 sequence is 15 residues long. Germline CDR1 SEHNR, CDR2 FQNEAQ (reference sequence). V was pared by 5 bases and J by 8 bases, with 16 bases between. This chain's CDR3 is CASSTTALRDSPLHF. In DNA form, the CDR3 reads TGTGCCAGCAGCACGACAGCCCTCAGAGATTCACCCCTCCACTTT.

The sample holds one count of this clone. The V gene is TRBV4-1, the J gene TRBJ2-3, with TRBD2 identical over 7 bases. The germline V gene has CDR1 MGHRA and CDR2 YSYEKL. The V segment lost 4 bases and the J segment 1 base; nucleotides outside the gene matches: 5. This CDR3 spans 15 amino acids. CDR3 nucleotides: TGCGCCAGCAGCCTCGCGGGAGCGGGCACAGATACGCAGTATTTT. It is translated as CASSLAGAGTDTQYF.

The chain carries TRBV7-2 and TRBJ1-1; a possible D gene is TRBD1 (5 bases). V was cut by 5 bases and J by 10 bases, with 20 bases left in between. Looked up from germline, CDR1 is SGHTA and CDR2 is FQGNSA. CDR3 length equals 14 residues. For the CDR3, the DNA is TGTGCCAGCAGCCCGTCCGGGGACTTAGTAGCAGCTTTCTTT. Its translation: CASSPSGDLVAAFF.

The chain uses TRBV5-1 and TRBJ2-1, with a possible D match to TRBD1 (6 bases). V lost 4 bases and J 4 bases, leaving 18 bases between the germline ends. This CDR3 is 16 amino acids long. Germline CDR1 is SGHRS and CDR2 is YFSETQ. CDR3 sequence: CASSPFTGTGYNEQFF. The CDR3 nucleotides are TGCGCCAGCAGCCCTTTTACAGGGACGGGGTACAATGAGCAGTTCTTC.

The rearrangement joins TRBV4-1 to TRBJ1-2; unclear D gene. V was shortened by 4 bases and J by 8 bases, with 14 bases between the two germline ends. This CDR3 has 13 amino acids. Germline V lookup: CDR1 MGHRA, CDR2 YSYEKL. The CDR3 region has the DNA TGCGCCAGCAGCCCCGATTCCGGGTGGGGCTACACCTTC. This codes for CASSPDSGWGYTF.

CDR3 sequence (DNA): TGCGCCAGCAGTGGCGGTAATAGCGGCTACGAGCAGTACTTC. As protein: CASSGGNSGYEQYF. The chain is built from TRBV10-1 and TRBJ2-7, with D perhaps TRBD2 (6 bases). This CDR3 spans 14 amino acids. The V gene's germline CDR1 is WNHNN and CDR2 SYGVQD (reference sequence). V was pared by 4 bases and J by 3 bases, with 13 bases between.

This sequence joins TRBV6-1 and TRBJ1-5, with TRBD1 identical over 10 bases. CDR1 is MNHNS, CDR2 SASEGT, per germline. V was clipped by 5 bases and J by 7 bases; unmatched bases: 5. There are 14 residues in the CDR3. The CDR3 loop is CASSTGQGGQPQHF. The CDR3 DNA follows: TGTGCCAGCAGTACCGGACAGGGGGGACAGCCCCAGCATTTT.

Notes on this clone: A read error may produce the germline difference seen at one junction end. V and J are TRBV5-1 and TRBJ1-1; D is uncertain. Germline loops: CDR1 SGHRS, CDR2 YFSETQ. The CDR3 has 10 amino acids. The CDR3 DNA reads as TGCGCCAGCAGCGGAGAATCTACTCTCTTT. Amino acid sequence: CASSGESTLF.

The V call is TRBV5-4, the J call TRBJ2-1, with 10 nucleotides matching TRBD1. The ends lost 3 bases at V and 12 bases at J; junction bases unmatched: 12. The CDR3 sequence is 15 residues long. Germline V gene lookup returns CDR1 SGHNT and CDR2 YYREEE (reference sequence). The CDR3 loop is CASSSPGTGVGVQFF. The CDR3 DNA follows: TGTGCCAGCAGCTCTCCCGGGACAGGGGTAGGCGTGCAGTTCTTC.

The chain joins TRBV7-8 to TRBJ2-2; no clear D. Trimming shortened V by 5 bases and J by 8 bases, and 9 bases separated the two germline ends. The CDR3 sequence is 12 residues long. Germline CDR1 SGHVS, CDR2 FQNEAQ. CDR3 nucleotide sequence: TGTGCCAGCAGCCTAAACGGGGGGGAGCTGTTTTTT. This sequence encodes CASSLNGGELFF.

This chain connects TRBV6-1 to TRBJ2-6; no definite D call. The length of the CDR3 is 14 residues. The germline CDR1 and CDR2 sequences are MNHNS and SASEGT. Between the trimmed V and J ends, which lost 2 bases and 5 bases, there was a span of 7 bases. CDR3 nucleotide sequence: TGTGCCAGCAGTGAAAGTAGCTGGGCCAACGTCCTGACTTTC. This sequence encodes CASSESSWANVLTF.

The chain links TRBV7-2 to TRBJ2-3; 8 nucleotides match TRBD2. Germline V CDR1 and CDR2: SGHTA, FQGNSA. V shed 4 bases and J 2 bases; nucleotides not matched to a gene: 8. This CDR3 has 16 residues. The CDR3 sequence is CASSSGGTSNTDTQYF. The CDR3 nucleotides read TGTGCCAGCAGCTCCGGTGGGACTAGTAACACAGATACGCAGTATTTT.

The chain uses TRBV2 and TRBJ2-1, with 7 bases that match TRBD2. Germline CDR1 and CDR2: SNHLY and FYNNEI. The CDR3 runs 17 residues. The V segment lost 8 bases and the J segment 0 bases; nucleotides outside the gene matches: 13. The CDR3 DNA sequence: TGTGCCAGCCTACGTCAAACGTCTAGCGGCTCCTACAATGAGCAGTTCTTC. Translating gives CASLRQTSSGSYNEQFF.

The gene calls are TRBV10-2 and TRBJ1-1, with D possibly being TRBD1 (5 bases). The CDR3 has 12 amino acids. Germline loops: CDR1 WSHSY, CDR2 SAAADI. The ends were cut back, 4 bases at V and 11 bases at J, with 14 bases in the middle. The CDR3 bases are TGCGCCAGCAGTGCACACAGGTCTGTGGCTTTCTTT. Its protein product is CASSAHRSVAFF.

V usage is TRBV10-1 and J usage is TRBJ1-1; perhaps TRBD1 as D (5 bases). Looked up from germline, CDR1 is WNHNN and CDR2 is SYGVQD (reference sequence). CDR3 size: 11 residues. Trimming left V 3 bases short and J 11 bases short, with 10 bases between. The CDR3 spells CASSEGVGAFF. The CDR3 region has the DNA TGCGCCAGCAGTGAAGGGGTGGGGGCTTTCTTT.